Reported below is one T cell receptor beta chain. This clonotype was seen repeatedly, ten times or more. Its antigen has not been determined. One base away there is no much larger clone; base qualities are not given. CDR3 length: 13 amino acids, cysteine to phenylalanine. Only the CDR3 DNA is retained, 39 bases long and in frame from the first base. V has 5 bases trimmed and J has 1 base trimmed; junction bases matching no gene number 3. Reading the germline V gene (reference sequence) gives CDR1 DFQATT and CDR2 SNEGSKA. The sample originates from a study of T cells in Graves' hyperthyroidism and ophthalmopathy (dated by TCRdb to about 2019). As for the study more broadly: Peripheral blood samples were taken at the time of initial diagnosis, prior to any treatment. The paper reports TCR Vbeta CDR3 sequencing of approximately 130 peripheral blood samples: approximately 43 ophthalmopathy, 75 to 80 hyperthyroidism and about 17 progressor patients. Prospective prediction of ophthalmopathy was tested in an independent validation cohort of about 19 hyperthyroidism patients and around 16 patients who later progressed to ophthalmopathy. Following sampling, methimazole starting at 30 mg daily was given to hyperthyroidism patients, and high-dose intravenous methylprednisolone was given to ophthalmopathy patients. A discovery cohort of around 100 patients, about 44 with Graves' ophthalmopathy and 55 to 60 with stable Graves' hyperthyroidism, was used to find distinguishing TCR V-J signatures. In about 6 Graves' hyperthyroidism patients, the study also compared T-cell repertoires from thyroid tissue with T-cell repertoires from blood. The 95 to 100 discovery patients were randomly split 7:3 into training and test sets. Overall study outcomes, separate from this receptor: Sample size was not statistically predetermined, and investigators were not blinded to group allocation. In cross-validation, a model built on a 13 V-J signature told ophthalmopathy apart from stable hyperthyroidism with approximately 90% sensitivity and approximately 81% specificity, and in testing the same model reached 80%/75%. During validation, the model predicted progression to ophthalmopathy a median of about 6.5 months ahead of onset, with approximately 70% sensitivity and 72.22% specificity. Blood samples also contained most of the expanded thyroid clonotypes (frequency above 0.001), which suggests that blood repertoires may reflect thyroid immune responses.

Amplification of TCR beta CDR3 regions was carried out from RNA transcripts. For the first round of RT-PCR on the TCR CDR3, the HTBI primer set was used together with the Qiagen OneStep RT-PCR kit. A second multiplex PCR round built the libraries, followed by size selection and purification. Paired-end sequencing of the libraries was performed with 100 bp reads on an Illumina HiSeq2000. In the authors' own workflow: SOAPnuke was used to process the raw data, with reads discarded if the reads contained adapters or uncalled bases, had a mean Phred below 15, or lacked an exact constant-primer or identifier match. COPE v1.2.5 was used to merge the high-quality paired reads, and each unique nucleotide sequence was defined as a clonotype. MiTCR v1.1 was used to align the clonotypes against IMGT TRBV, TRBD and TRBJ reference segments. The analysis included only V-J combinations with a frequency above 0.0001, which together covered about 99% of the repertoires. The TCS score was defined as the ratio of F50 (clonal expansion) to E x V (chaos), calculated using BLOSUM62-based TCRdist between CDR3 peptides within each V-J. Welch's t-statistics and random forest reduced around 520 V-J features to 13, which were used in a naive Bayes classifier (R e1071). The Morisita-Horn index was used to measure how similar the thyroid and blood repertoires were. TCRdb reprocessed the public reads (quality trimming at Q25 with fastp, clone calling with MiXCR) and kept in-frame beta chains. Each entry merges the rows of one CDR3 protein and shows their most common DNA and genes. These V and J calls rely on TCRdb rather than the paper's analysis. Counted in this sample were about 610,000 distinct CDR3 sequences; under 15% of them appeared once. Of the sample, over 3.5% falls within the top ten clones.

In the ophthalmopathy patients, disease was moderately to severely active, with a Clinical Activity Score of 3 or more, a NOSPECS grade of 4 or more, and a duration of less than 3 months. Patients with uncontrolled infections, other autoimmune diseases, pregnancy or lactation were excluded. Clinical symptoms, serum thyroxine and TRAb, thyroid ultrasound, and orbital computed tomography formed the basis for the diagnoses. PBMCs were separated from under 12 ml of fresh peripheral blood using Ficoll-Paque density gradient centrifugation. Total RNA was extracted with Trizol reagent, and quality was checked on an Agilent 2100 Bioanalyzer.

The sequence links TRBV20-1 to TRBJ2-7; 9 junctional bases match TRBD2. This clonotype was sampled from a woman in her thirties or forties with Graves' ophthalmopathy. The sample consisted of blood. The CDR3 reads as follows: CSAGLARSYEQYF. In nucleotide form, the sequence is TGCAGTGCTGGACTAGCGAGATCCTACGAGCAGTACTTC.